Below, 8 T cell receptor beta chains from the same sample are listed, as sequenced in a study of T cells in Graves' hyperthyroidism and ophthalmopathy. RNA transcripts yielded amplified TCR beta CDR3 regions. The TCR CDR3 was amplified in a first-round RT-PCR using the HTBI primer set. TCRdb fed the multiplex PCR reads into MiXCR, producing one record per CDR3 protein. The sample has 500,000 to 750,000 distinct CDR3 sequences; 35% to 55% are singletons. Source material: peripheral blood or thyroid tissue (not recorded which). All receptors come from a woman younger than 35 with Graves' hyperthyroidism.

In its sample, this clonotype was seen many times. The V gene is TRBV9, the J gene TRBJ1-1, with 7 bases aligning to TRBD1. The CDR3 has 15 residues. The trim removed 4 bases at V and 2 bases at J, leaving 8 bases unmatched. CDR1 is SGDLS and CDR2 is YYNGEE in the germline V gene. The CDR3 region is CASSPRQGVNTEAFF. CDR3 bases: TGTGCCAGCAGCCCCCGACAGGGAGTAAACACTGAAGCTTTCTTT.

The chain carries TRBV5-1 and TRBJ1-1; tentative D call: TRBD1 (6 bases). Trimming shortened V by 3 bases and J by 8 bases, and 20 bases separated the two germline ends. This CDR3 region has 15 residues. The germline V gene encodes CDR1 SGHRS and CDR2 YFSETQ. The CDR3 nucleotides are TGCGCCAGCAGCTCCGGGGGGGGCCCACTCTCCGAAGCTTTCTTT. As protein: CASSSGGGPLSEAFF.

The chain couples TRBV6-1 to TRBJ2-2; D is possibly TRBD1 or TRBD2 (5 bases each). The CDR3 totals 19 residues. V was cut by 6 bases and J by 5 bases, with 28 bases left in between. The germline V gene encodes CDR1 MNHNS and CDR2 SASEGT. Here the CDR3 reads CASSITTWDGVRWTGELFF. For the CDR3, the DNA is TGTGCCAGCAGCATCACCACCTGGGACGGTGTTCGGTGGACCGGGGAGCTGTTTTTT.

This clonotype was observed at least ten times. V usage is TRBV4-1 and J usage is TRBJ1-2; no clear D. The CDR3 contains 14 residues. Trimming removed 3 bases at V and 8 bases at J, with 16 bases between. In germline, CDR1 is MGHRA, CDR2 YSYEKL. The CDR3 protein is CASSHEIRPRGYTF. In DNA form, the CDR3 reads TGCGCCAGCAGCCATGAGATTCGGCCTCGCGGCTACACCTTC.

CDR3 nucleotide sequence: TGTGCCAGCAGCTATAACGGCGGGCTCTACGAGCAGTACTTC. It specifies CASSYNGGLYEQYF. The V gene is TRBV7-3, the J gene TRBJ2-7; tentatively, D is TRBD2 (5 bases). The CDR3 sequence is 14 residues long. CDR1 and CDR2 from the germline V gene are SGHTA and FQGTGA. The germline V and J ends were trimmed by 4 bases and 3 bases, with 13 bases remaining between them. The whole variable domain, remainder taken from reference TRBV7-3 and TRBJ2-7, is GAGVSQTPSNKVTEKGKYVELRCDPISGHTALYWYRQSLGQGPEFLIYFQGTGAADDSGLPNDRFFAVRPEGSVSTLKIQRTERGDSAVYLCASSYNGGLYEQYFGPGTRLTVT.

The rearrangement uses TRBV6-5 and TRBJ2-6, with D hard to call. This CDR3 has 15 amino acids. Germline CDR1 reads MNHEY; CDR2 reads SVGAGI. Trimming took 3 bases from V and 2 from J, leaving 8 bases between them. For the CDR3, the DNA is TGTGCCAGCAGTTATAGGACGACTGGGGCCAACGTCCTGACTTTC. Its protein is CASSYRTTGANVLTF.

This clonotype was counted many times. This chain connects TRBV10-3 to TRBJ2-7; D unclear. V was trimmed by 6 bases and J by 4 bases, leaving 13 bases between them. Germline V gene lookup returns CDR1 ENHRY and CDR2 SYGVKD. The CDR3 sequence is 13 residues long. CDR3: CAIRDSSPYEQYF. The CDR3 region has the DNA TGTGCCATCAGAGATTCCTCCCCTTACGAGCAGTACTTC.

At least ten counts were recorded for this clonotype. The CDR3 spells CASMASGPYEQYF. The CDR3 DNA follows: TGTGCCAGCATGGCTAGCGGGCCCTACGAGCAGTACTTC. V usage is TRBV6-5 and J usage is TRBJ2-7; TRBD2 matches at 8 bases. J was trimmed by 2 bases and V by 7 bases; bases with no gene match: 4. The CDR3 consists of 13 residues. Germline-derived CDR1 and CDR2 are MNHEY and SVGAGI.